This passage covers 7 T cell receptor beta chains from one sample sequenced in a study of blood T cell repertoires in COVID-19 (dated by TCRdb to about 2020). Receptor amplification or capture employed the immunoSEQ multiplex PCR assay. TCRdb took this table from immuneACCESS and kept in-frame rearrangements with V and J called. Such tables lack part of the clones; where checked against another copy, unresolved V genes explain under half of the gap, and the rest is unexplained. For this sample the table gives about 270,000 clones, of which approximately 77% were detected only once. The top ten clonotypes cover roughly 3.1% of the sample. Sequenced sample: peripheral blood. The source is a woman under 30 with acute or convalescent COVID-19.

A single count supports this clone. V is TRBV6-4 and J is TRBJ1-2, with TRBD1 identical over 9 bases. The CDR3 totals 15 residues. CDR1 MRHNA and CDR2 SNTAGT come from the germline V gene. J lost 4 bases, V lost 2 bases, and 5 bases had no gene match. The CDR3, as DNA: TGTGCCAGCAGTGACCCGGACAGGGGTGTCTATGGCTACACCTTC. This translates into CASSDPDRGVYGYTF.

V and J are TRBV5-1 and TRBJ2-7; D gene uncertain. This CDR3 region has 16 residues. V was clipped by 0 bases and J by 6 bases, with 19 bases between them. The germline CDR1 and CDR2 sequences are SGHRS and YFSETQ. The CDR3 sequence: CASSLAAPGFLGEQYF. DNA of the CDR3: TGCGCCAGCAGCTTGGCCGCCCCAGGTTTTCTTGGCGAGCAGTACTTC.

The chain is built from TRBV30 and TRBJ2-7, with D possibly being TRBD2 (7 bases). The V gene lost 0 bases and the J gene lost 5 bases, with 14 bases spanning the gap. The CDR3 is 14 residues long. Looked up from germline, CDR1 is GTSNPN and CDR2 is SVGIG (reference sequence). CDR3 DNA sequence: TGTGCCTGGAGTGTAGGGGGGGGCGCCGACGAGCAGTACTTC. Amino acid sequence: CAWSVGGGADEQYF.

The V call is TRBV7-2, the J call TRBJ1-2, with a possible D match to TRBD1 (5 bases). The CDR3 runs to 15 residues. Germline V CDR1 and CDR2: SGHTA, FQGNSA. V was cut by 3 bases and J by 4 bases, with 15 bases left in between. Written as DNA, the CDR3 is TGTGCCAGCAGCTTGGGGCTTATCCTAGGCTATGGCTACACCTTC. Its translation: CASSLGLILGYGYTF.

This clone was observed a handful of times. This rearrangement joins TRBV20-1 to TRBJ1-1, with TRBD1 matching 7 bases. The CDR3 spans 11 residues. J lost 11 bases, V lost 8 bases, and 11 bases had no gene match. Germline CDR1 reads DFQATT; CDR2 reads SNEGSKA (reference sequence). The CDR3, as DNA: TGCAGTACCACAGGGGACCGGAGGGCTTTCTTT. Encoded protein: CSTTGDRRAFF.

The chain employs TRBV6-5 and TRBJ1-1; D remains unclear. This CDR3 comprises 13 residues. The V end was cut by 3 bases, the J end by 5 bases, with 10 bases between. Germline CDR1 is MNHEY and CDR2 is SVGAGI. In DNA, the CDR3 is TGTGCCAGCAGTTATCAACAACGTACTGAAGCTTTCTTT. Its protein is CASSYQQRTEAFF.

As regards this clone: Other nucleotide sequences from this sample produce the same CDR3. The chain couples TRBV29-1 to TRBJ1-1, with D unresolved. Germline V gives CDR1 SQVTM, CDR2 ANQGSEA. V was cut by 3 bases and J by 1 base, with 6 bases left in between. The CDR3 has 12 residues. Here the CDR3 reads CSVEGPNTEAFF. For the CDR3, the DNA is TGCAGCGTTGAGGGCCCGAACACTGAAGCTTTCTTT.